The present T cell receptor (beta chain) was sequenced within a study of CXCR3-negative and CXCR3-positive naive CD8 T cells. Points from the study as a whole: Diversity proved comparably high across both naive subsets and much lower in memory CD8+ cells. Comparison of naive CXCR3-negative and CXCR3-positive cells revealed similar TRBV-TRBJ usage, while memory cells differed. Naive cells positive for CXCR3 carried more hydrophobic TRB CDR3s than CXCR3-negative ones.

Cells classed as naive CD8+ T cells were CD45RO-CCR7+CD27+CD95-. In regard to this clonotype: Its antigen is currently unknown.

TRB cDNA was prepared as libraries by UMI-labeled 5' RACE. TCRdb re-called the 5' RACE reads and catalogs CDR3 proteins one per entry, DNA excluded. This sample's clone table lists 55,000 to 65,000 distinct CDR3 sequences. From germline, CDR1 is SQVTM and CDR2 ANQGSEA. This CDR3 has 13 residues. Source material: naive CXCR3- CD8+ T cells from blood. The subset here: CD45RO-CCR7+CD27+CD95- naive CD8+ T cells lacking CXCR3 (TNR3-). The V and J genes are TRBV29-1 and TRBJ2-1. The origin of this receptor is a human donor in good health. Some clones in this sample may be carry-over from other donors' samples. CDR3 sequence: CSVVGFDYNEQFF.